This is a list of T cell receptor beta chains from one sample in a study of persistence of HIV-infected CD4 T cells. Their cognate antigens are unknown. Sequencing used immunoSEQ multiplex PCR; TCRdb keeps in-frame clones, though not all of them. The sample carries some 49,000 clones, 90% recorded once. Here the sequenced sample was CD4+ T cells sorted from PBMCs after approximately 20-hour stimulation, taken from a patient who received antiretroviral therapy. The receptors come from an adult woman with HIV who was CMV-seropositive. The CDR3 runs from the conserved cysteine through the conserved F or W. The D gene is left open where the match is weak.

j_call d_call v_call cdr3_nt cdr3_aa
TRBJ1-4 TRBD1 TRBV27 TGTGCCAGCAGTTACAGGGGTTCTAATGAAAAACTGTTTTTT CASSYRGSNEKLFF
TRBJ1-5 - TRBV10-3 TGTGCCATCAAAGAAGGGGGAAATCAGCCCCAGCATTTT CAIKEGGNQPQHF
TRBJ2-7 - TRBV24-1 TGTGCCACCAGTGCGTCGGACAACTCCTACGAGCAGTACTTC CATSASDNSYEQYF
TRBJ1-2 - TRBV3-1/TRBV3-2 TGTGCCAGCAGCCCTCAGACAGGACATAGGGGCTACACCTTC CASSPQTGHRGYTF
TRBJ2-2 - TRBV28 TGTGCCAGCAGTTTAAGGTCAGGGGACGCCGGGGAGCTGTTTTTT CASSLRSGDAGELFF
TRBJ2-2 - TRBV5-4 TGTGCCAGCAGCTCTATAAGTAGTGCCGGGGAGCTATTTTTT CASSSISSAGELFF
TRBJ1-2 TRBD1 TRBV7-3 TGTGCCAGCAGCTTAGGACAGGGGGCGAACTATGGCTACACCTTC CASSLGQGANYGYTF
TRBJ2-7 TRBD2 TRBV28 TGTGCCAGCAGCCCGGGAGGGAACCCGACCTACGAGCAGTACTTC CASSPGGNPTYEQYF
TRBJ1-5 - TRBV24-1 TGTGCCACCAGTGATTATCCTGGACAGCCCCAGCATTTT CATSDYPGQPQHF
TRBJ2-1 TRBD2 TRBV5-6 TGTGCCAGCAGCTTGGGGTCGGCGGGGGGCCGATCCTACAATGAGCAGTTCTTC CASSLGSAGGRSYNEQFF
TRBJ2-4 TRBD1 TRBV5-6 TGTGCCAGCAGCTTGACAGGGGTTGCCAAAAACATTCAGTACTTC CASSLTGVAKNIQYF
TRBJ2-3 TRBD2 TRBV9 TGTGCCAGCAGCGTAAGACTAGCGGGGCCAGATACGCAGTATTTT CASSVRLAGPDTQYF
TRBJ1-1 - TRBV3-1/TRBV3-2 TGTGCCAGCAGCTGGAACTGGGCGAGACCGGGGAGCACTGAAGCTTTCTTT CASSWNWARPGSTEAFF
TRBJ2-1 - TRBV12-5 TGTGCTAGTGGTTTGTTGGAGCAATACAATGAGCAGTTCTTC CASGLLEQYNEQFF
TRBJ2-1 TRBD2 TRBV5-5 TGTGCCAGCAGCCCCAAACGCCTAGCGGGACCCTACAATGAGCAGTTCTTC CASSPKRLAGPYNEQFF
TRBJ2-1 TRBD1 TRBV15 TGTGCCACCAGCAGAGATTCTTTTGTAGACAGGGGGCCCAATGAGCAGTTCTTC CATSRDSFVDRGPNEQFF